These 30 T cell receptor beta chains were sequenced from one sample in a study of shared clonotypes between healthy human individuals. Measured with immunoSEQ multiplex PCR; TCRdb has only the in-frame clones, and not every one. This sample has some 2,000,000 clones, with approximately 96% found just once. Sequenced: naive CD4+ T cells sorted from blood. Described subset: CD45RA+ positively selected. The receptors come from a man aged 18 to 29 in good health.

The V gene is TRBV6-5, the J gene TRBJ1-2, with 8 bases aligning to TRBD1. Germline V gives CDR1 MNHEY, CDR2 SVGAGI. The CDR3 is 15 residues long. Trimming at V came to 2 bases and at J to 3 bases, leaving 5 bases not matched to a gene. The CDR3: CASSYVGQGHYGYTF. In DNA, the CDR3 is TGTGCCAGCAGTTACGTTGGACAGGGCCACTATGGCTACACCTTC.

The CDR3 DNA reads TGTGCCAGCAGCTTGAATCTCGGAAAAGATACGCAGTATTTT. Translation gives CASSLNLGKDTQYF. The gene calls are TRBV5-4 and TRBJ2-3; no reliable D call. Germline assignment: CDR1 SGHNT and CDR2 YYREEE (reference sequence). V was pared by 1 base and J by 5 bases, with 11 bases between. The length of the CDR3 is 14 residues.

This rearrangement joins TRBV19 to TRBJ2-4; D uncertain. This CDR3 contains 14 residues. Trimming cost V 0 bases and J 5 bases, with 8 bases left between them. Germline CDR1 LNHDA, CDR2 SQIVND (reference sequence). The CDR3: CASSIEVEENIQYF. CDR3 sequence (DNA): TGTGCCAGTAGTATAGAAGTAGAGGAAAACATTCAGTACTTC.

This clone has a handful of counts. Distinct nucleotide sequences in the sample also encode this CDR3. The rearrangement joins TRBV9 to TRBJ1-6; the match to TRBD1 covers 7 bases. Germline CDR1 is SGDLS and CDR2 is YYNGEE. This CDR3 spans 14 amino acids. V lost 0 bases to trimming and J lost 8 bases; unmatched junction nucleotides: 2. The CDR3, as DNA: TGTGCCAGCAGCGTAGGGGACAGTTATTCACCCCTCCACTTT. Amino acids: CASSVGDSYSPLHF.

CDR3 in amino acids: CASSGTGVEQFF. In nucleotides, the CDR3 is TGTGCCAGTAGTGGGACAGGGGTTGAGCAGTTCTTC. The genes are TRBV19 and TRBJ2-1; 10 bases fit TRBD1. Germline lookup yields CDR1 LNHDA and CDR2 SQIVND (reference sequence). J lost 9 bases, V lost 5 bases, and 1 base had no gene match. This CDR3 has 12 amino acids.

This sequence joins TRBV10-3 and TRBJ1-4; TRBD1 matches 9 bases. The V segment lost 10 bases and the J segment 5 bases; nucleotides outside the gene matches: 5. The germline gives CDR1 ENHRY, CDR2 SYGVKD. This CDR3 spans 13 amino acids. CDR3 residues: CATAGTGNEKLFF. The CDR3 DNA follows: TGTGCCACCGCCGGGACAGGGAATGAAAAACTGTTTTTT.

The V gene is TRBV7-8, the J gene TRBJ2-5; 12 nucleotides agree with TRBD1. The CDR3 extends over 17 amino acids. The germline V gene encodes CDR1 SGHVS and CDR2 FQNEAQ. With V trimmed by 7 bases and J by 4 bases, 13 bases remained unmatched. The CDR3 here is CASTRHPGQGAGETQYF. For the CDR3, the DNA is TGTGCCAGCACCAGACATCCGGGACAGGGGGCTGGAGAGACCCAGTACTTC.

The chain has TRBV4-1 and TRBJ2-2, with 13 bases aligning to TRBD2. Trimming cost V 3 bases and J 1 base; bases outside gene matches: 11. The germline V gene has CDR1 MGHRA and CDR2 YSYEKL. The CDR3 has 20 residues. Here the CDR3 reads CASSHPGGLAGYGNTGELFF. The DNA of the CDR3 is TGCGCCAGCAGCCACCCTGGGGGACTAGCGGGATATGGGAACACCGGGGAGCTGTTTTTT.

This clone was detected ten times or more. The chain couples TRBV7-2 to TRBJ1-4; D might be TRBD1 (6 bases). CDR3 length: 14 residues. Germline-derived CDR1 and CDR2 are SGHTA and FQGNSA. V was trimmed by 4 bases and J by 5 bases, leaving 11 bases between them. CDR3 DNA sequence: TGTGCCAGCAGCTACAGGGTCGGGAATGAAAAACTGTTTTTT. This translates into CASSYRVGNEKLFF.

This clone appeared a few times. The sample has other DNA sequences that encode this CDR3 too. The CDR3 region is CASSTGLSYEQYF. CDR3 coding DNA: TGCGCCAGCAGCACCGGACTCTCCTACGAGCAGTACTTC. The V and J genes are TRBV5-1 and TRBJ2-7; the D gene is possibly TRBD2 (5 bases). The V end was cut by 4 bases, the J end by 0 bases, with 8 bases between. Germline V gives CDR1 SGHRS, CDR2 YFSETQ. This CDR3 is 13 amino acids long.

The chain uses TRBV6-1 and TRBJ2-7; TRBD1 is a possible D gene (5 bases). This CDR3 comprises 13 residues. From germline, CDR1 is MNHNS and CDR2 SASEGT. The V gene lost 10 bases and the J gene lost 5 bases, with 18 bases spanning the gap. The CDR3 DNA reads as TGTGCCATTCGTCACCAGGGTTTCGACGAGCAGTACTTC. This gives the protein CAIRHQGFDEQYF.

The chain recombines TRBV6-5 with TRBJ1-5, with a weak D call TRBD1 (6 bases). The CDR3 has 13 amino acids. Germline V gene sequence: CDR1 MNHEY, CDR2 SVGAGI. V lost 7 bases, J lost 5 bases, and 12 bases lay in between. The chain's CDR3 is CASTGAWDQPQHF. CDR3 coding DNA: TGTGCCAGCACGGGGGCTTGGGATCAGCCCCAGCATTTT.

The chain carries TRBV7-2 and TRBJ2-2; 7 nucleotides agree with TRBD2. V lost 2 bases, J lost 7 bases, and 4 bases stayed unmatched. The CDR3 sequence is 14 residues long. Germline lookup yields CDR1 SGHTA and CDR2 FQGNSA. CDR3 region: CASSLQGGIGELFF. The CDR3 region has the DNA TGTGCCAGCAGCTTACAGGGAGGGATCGGGGAGCTGTTTTTT.

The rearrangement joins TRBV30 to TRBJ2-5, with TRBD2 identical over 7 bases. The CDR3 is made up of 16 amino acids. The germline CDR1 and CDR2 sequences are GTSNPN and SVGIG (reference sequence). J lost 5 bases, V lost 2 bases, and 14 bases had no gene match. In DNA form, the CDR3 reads TGTGCCTGGAGTAGGATCCGGGCGGGAGTTCGGGAGACCCAGTACTTC. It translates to CAWSRIRAGVRETQYF.

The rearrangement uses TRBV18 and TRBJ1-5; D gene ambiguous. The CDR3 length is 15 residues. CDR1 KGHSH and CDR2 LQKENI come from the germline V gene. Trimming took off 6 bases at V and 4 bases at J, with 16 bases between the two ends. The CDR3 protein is CASSRSSNGNQPQHF. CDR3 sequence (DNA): TGTGCCAGCTCCCGAAGCAGTAATGGAAATCAGCCCCAGCATTTT.

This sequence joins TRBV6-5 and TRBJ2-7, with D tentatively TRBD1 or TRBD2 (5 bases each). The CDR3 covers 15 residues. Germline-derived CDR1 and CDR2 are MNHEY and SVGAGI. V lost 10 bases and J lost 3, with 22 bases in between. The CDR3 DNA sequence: TGTGCCACCCGAAGCCCGGGACCGACTATCTACGAGCAGTACTTC. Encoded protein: CATRSPGPTIYEQYF.

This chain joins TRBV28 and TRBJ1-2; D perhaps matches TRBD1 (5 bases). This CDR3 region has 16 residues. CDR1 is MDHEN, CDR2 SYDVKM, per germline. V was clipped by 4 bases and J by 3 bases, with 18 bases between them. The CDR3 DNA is TGTGCCAGCAGTTCCCCGCGTGGGGGGACCCACTATGGCTACACCTTC. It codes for CASSSPRGGTHYGYTF.

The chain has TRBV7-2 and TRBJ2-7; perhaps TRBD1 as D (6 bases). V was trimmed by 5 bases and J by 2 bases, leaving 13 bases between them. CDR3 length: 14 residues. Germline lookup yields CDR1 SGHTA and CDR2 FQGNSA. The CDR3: CASSPLGQAYEQYF. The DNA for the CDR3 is TGTGCCAGCAGCCCCCTGGGACAAGCCTACGAGCAGTACTTC.

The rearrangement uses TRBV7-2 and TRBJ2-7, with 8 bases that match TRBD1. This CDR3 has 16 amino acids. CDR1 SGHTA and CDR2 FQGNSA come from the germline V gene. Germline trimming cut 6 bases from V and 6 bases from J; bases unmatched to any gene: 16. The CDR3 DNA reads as TGTGCCAGCAGTTCCCGACAGGGGTCGTACCTCGGCGAGCAGTACTTC. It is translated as CASSSRQGSYLGEQYF.

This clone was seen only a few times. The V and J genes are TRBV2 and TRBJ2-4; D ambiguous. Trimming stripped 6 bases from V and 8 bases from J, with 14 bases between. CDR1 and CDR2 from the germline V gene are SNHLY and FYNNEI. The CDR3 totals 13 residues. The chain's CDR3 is CASRTDKADIQYF. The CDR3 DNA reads TGTGCCAGCAGAACCGACAAGGCGGACATTCAGTACTTC.

CDR3 bases: TGCGCCAGCAGCCAAGGCGGTGTAAGGATGGGAAATGAGCAGTTCTTC. Translated, it gives CASSQGGVRMGNEQFF. V gene TRBV4-3 combines with J gene TRBJ2-1; no reliable D call. Trimming took off 1 base at V and 7 bases at J, with 17 bases between the two ends. Germline V gene lookup returns CDR1 LGHNA and CDR2 YSLEER. CDR3 length equals 16 residues.

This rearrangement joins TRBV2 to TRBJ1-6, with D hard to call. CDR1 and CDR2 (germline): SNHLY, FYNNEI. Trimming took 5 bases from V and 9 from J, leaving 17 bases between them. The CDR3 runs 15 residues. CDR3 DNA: TGTGCCAGCAGTTCCCAAGGGCAGTTAGGTTCACCCCTCCACTTT. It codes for CASSSQGQLGSPLHF.

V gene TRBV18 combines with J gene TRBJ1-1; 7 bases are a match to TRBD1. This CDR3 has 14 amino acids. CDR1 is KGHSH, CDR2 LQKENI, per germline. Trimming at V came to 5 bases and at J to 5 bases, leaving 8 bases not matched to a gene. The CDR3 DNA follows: TGTGCCAGCTCAGGTCGACAGGGCGGGACTGAAGCTTTCTTT. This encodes CASSGRQGGTEAFF.

CDR3 residues: CASSYLGDNYYEQYF. In DNA form, the CDR3 reads TGTGCCAGCAGTTACTTGGGAGATAATTATTACGAGCAGTACTTC. The chain combines TRBV6-6 with TRBJ2-7, with TRBD2 as a possible D gene (5 bases). Trimming took off 1 base at V and 4 bases at J, with 14 bases between the two ends. This CDR3 has 15 residues. Germline V gene sequence: CDR1 MNHNY, CDR2 SVGAGI (reference sequence).

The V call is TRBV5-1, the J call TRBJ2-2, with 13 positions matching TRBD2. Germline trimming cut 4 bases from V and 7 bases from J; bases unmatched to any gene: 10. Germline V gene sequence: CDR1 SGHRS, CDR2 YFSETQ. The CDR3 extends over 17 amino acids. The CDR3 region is CASSIRTSGGVVGELFF. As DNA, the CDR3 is TGCGCCAGCAGCATCCGGACTAGCGGGGGAGTCGTCGGGGAGCTGTTTTTT.

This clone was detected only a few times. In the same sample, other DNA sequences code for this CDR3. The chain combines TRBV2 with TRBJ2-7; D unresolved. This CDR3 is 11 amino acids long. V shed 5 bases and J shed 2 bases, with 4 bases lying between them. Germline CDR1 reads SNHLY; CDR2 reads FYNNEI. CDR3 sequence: CASSLTYEQYF. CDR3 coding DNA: TGTGCCAGCAGTTTGACCTACGAGCAGTACTTC.

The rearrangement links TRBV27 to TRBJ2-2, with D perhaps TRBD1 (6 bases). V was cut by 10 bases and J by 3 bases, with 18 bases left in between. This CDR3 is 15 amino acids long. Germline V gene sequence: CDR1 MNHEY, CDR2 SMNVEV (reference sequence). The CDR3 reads CATRVGAWDTGELFF. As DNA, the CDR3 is TGTGCCACCAGAGTGGGGGCGTGGGACACCGGGGAGCTGTTTTTT.

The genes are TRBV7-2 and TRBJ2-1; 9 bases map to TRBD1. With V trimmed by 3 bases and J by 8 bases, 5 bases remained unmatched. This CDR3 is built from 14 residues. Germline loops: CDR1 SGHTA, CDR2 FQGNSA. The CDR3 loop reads CASSLDRGKDEQFF. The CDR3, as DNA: TGTGCCAGCAGCTTGGACAGGGGAAAAGATGAGCAGTTCTTC.

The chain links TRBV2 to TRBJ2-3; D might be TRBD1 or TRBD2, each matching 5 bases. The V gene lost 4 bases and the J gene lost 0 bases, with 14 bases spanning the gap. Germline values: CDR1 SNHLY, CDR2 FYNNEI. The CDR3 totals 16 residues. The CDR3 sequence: CASSVVDWGSTDTQYF. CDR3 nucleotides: TGTGCCAGCAGTGTCGTGGATTGGGGGAGCACAGATACGCAGTATTTT.

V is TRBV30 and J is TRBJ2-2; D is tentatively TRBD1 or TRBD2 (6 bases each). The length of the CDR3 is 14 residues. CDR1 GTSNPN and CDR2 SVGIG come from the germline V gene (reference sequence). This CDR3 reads CAWGRTVNTGELFF. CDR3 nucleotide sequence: TGTGCATGGGGGAGGACAGTGAACACCGGGGAGCTGTTTTTT.